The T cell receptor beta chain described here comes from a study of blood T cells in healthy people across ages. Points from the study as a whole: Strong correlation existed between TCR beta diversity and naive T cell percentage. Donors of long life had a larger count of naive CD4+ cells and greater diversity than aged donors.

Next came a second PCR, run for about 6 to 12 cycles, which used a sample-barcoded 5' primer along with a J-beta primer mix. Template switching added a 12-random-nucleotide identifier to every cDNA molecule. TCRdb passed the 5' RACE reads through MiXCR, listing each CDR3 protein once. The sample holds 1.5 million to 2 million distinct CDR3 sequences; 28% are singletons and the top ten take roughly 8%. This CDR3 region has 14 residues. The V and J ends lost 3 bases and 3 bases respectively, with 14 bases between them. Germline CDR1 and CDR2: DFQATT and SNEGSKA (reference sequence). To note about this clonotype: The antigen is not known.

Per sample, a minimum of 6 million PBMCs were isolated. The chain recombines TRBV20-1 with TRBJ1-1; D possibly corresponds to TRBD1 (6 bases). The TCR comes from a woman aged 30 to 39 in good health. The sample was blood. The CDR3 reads CSASYHKGDTEAFF. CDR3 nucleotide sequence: TGCAGTGCTAGCTATCACAAGGGGGACACTGAAGCTTTCTTT.